Listed below are T cell receptor beta chains from one sample, sequenced in a study of OX40 agonist ivuxolimab in advanced cancers. Method: immunoSEQ multiplex PCR; TCRdb's copy keeps in-frame clones and lacks some. Of about 73,000 clones in the sample, about 90% were seen once. The source was CD4+ or CD8+ T cells sorted from blood, collected in a trial of the OX40 agonist ivuxolimab. Every receptor here comes from an adult with an advanced solid tumor such as melanoma, head and neck, liver or kidney cancer. CDR3s include the opening cysteine and the closing phenylalanine or tryptophan. The D gene is left open where the match is weak. Rows give clone size only sometimes, using once, few, many, or a class for an expanded clone.

d_gene: NA; j_gene: TRBJ2-3; v_gene: TRBV5-6; abundance: NA; CDR3aa: CASSALTGFDTQYF; CDR3nt: TGTGCCAGCAGCGCCCTGACAGGCTTCGATACGCAGTATTTT
d_gene: TRBD1; j_gene: TRBJ1-2; v_gene: TRBV18; abundance: NA; CDR3aa: CASSQGQGDSYGYTF; CDR3nt: TGTGCCAGCTCACAGGGACAGGGAGATTCCTATGGCTACACCTTC
d_gene: TRBD2; j_gene: TRBJ2-2; v_gene: TRBV4-1; abundance: NA; CDR3aa: CASSQEREVNTGELFF; CDR3nt: TGCGCCAGCAGCCAAGAGCGGGAGGTGAACACCGGGGAGCTGTTTTTT
d_gene: NA; j_gene: TRBJ2-7; v_gene: TRBV6-1; abundance: NA; CDR3aa: CASSEANEQYF; CDR3nt: TGTGCCAGCAGTGAAGCGAACGAGCAGTACTTC
d_gene: NA; j_gene: TRBJ2-1; v_gene: TRBV5-1; abundance: NA; CDR3aa: CASSHGGAYNEQFF; CDR3nt: TGCGCCAGCAGTCACGGCGGGGCCTACAATGAGCAGTTCTTC
d_gene: NA; j_gene: TRBJ1-2; v_gene: TRBV11-1; abundance: NA; CDR3aa: CASSPGRGTNYGYTF; CDR3nt: TGTGCCAGCAGTCCTGGTCGGGGCACTAACTATGGCTACACCTTC
d_gene: TRBD2; j_gene: TRBJ2-3; v_gene: TRBV5-1; abundance: NA; CDR3aa: CASSLDGRASDTQYF; CDR3nt: TGCGCCAGCAGCTTGGACGGGAGGGCATCGGATACGCAGTATTTT
d_gene: TRBD1; j_gene: TRBJ2-2; v_gene: TRBV27; abundance: NA; CDR3aa: CAKGQRSNRGPNTGELFF; CDR3nt: TGTGCCAAGGGACAGAGGTCCAACCGGGGACCGAACACCGGGGAGCTGTTTTTT
d_gene: NA; j_gene: TRBJ1-1; v_gene: TRBV5-5; abundance: NA; CDR3aa: CASSGVGGNTEAFF; CDR3nt: TGTGCCAGCAGCGGAGTCGGAGGGAACACTGAAGCTTTCTTT
d_gene: NA; j_gene: TRBJ2-5; v_gene: TRBV2; abundance: NA; CDR3aa: CASSVGSQETQYF; CDR3nt: TGTGCCAGCAGTGTTGGCTCGCAAGAGACCCAGTACTTC
d_gene: NA; j_gene: TRBJ1-3; v_gene: TRBV5-1; abundance: NA; CDR3aa: CASSIDRRLYF; CDR3nt: TGCGCCAGCAGCATCGACAGGCGCCTATATTTT
d_gene: NA; j_gene: TRBJ1-5; v_gene: TRBV5-1; abundance: NA; CDR3aa: CANRVRQPQHF; CDR3nt: TGCGCCAACAGGGTCAGGCAGCCCCAGCATTTT
d_gene: TRBD1; j_gene: TRBJ1-2; v_gene: TRBV27; abundance: NA; CDR3aa: CASSSLDGQGSGYTF; CDR3nt: TGTGCCAGCAGTTCGTTAGATGGACAGGGGTCAGGCTACACCTTC
d_gene: TRBD2; j_gene: TRBJ2-7; v_gene: TRBV10-1; abundance: NA; CDR3aa: CASSFGLAGEQYF; CDR3nt: TGCGCCAGCAGCTTCGGACTAGCTGGAGAGCAGTACTTC
d_gene: NA; j_gene: TRBJ2-5; v_gene: TRBV18; abundance: NA; CDR3aa: CASSPQEKTQYF; CDR3nt: TGTGCCAGCTCACCCCAGGAGAAGACCCAGTACTTC
d_gene: NA; j_gene: TRBJ2-1; v_gene: TRBV21-1; abundance: NA; CDR3aa: CASSKVGMEEQFF; CDR3nt: TGTGCCAGCAGCAAGGTAGGAATGGAAGAGCAGTTCTTC
d_gene: TRBD1; j_gene: TRBJ1-3; v_gene: TRBV5-8; abundance: NA; CDR3aa: CASSLVTGGSSGNTIYF; CDR3nt: TGTGCCAGCAGCTTGGTGACAGGGGGAAGCTCTGGAAACACCATATATTTT
d_gene: NA; j_gene: TRBJ1-3; v_gene: TRBV14; abundance: NA; CDR3aa: CASSKERFASGNTIYF; CDR3nt: TGTGCCAGCAGCAAGGAAAGGTTCGCCTCTGGAAACACCATATATTTT
d_gene: TRBD2; j_gene: TRBJ2-7; v_gene: TRBV30; abundance: NA; CDR3aa: CAWSLAGGYEQYF; CDR3nt: TGTGCCTGGAGCCTAGCGGGAGGTTACGAGCAGTACTTC
d_gene: TRBD1; j_gene: TRBJ1-5; v_gene: TRBV7-6; abundance: few; CDR3aa: CASSLTGGNQPQHF; CDR3nt: TGTGCCAGCAGCCTAACAGGGGGCAATCAGCCCCAGCATTTT
d_gene: TRBD2; j_gene: TRBJ2-7; v_gene: TRBV7-2; abundance: NA; CDR3aa: CASSPIAGADYEQYF; CDR3nt: TGTGCCAGCAGCCCAATAGCGGGAGCCGACTACGAGCAGTACTTC
d_gene: TRBD2; j_gene: TRBJ2-1; v_gene: TRBV27; abundance: NA; CDR3aa: CASLGLKRGSYNEQFF; CDR3nt: TGTGCCAGCCTCGGACTGAAGCGGGGCTCCTACAATGAGCAGTTCTTC
d_gene: TRBD2; j_gene: TRBJ2-2; v_gene: TRBV5-1; abundance: NA; CDR3aa: CASSLRTSGRSKLNTGELFF; CDR3nt: TGCGCCAGCAGCCTCCGGACTAGCGGGAGGTCAAAACTGAACACCGGGGAGCTGTTTTTT
d_gene: NA; j_gene: TRBJ1-5; v_gene: TRBV19; abundance: few; CDR3aa: CASSIRDGGRNQPQHF; CDR3nt: TGTGCCAGTAGTATCCGGGACGGTGGGCGCAATCAGCCCCAGCATTTT
d_gene: NA; j_gene: TRBJ2-7; v_gene: TRBV18; abundance: NA; CDR3aa: CASSLAINYEQYF; CDR3nt: TGTGCCAGCTCACTCGCGATCAACTACGAGCAGTACTTC